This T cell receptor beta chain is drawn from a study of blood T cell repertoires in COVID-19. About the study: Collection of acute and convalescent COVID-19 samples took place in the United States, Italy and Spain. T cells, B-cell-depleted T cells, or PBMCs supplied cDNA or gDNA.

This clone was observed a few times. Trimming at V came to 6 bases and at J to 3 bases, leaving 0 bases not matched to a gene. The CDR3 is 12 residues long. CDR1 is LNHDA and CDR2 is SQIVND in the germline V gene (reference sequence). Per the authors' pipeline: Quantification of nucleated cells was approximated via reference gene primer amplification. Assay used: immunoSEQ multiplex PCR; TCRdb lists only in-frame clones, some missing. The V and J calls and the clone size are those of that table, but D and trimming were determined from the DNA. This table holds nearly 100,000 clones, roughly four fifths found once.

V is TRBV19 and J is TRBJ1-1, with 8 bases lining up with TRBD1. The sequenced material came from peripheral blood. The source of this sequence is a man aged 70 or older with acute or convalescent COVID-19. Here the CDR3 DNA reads TGTGCCAGTAGGGACAGGGACACTGAAGCTTTCTTT. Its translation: CASRDRDTEAFF. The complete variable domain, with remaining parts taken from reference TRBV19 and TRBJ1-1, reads DGGITQSPKYLFRKEGQNVTLSCEQNLNHDAMYWYRQDPGQGLRLIYYSQIVNDFQKGDIAEGYSVSREKKESFPLTVTSAQKNPTAFYLCASRDRDTEAFFGQGTRLTVV.